The 15 T cell receptor beta chains presented below share a single source sample, sequenced in a study of identical twins. TCRdb itself ran the 5' RACE reads through MiXCR, one entry per CDR3 protein. The sample records hundreds of thousands of distinct CDR3 sequences, approximately 20% being singletons. The same sample was also studied in work on yellow fever vaccine responses in identical twins.

The specimen was CD4+ T cells sorted from blood. All receptors derive from a young woman in good health.

The chain recombines TRBV15 with TRBJ2-3; either TRBD1 or TRBD2 may fit D (5 bases each). The CDR3 contains 15 residues. The ends were cut back, 4 bases at V and 2 bases at J, with 13 bases in the middle. The germline CDR1 and CDR2 sequences are LNHNV and YYDKDF (reference sequence). CDR3 region: CATSMGSGPTDTQYF. DNA for the CDR3: TGTGCCACCAGCATGGGATCGGGGCCCACAGATACGCAGTATTTT.

V and J are TRBV7-2 and TRBJ2-1, with D uncertain. V lost 1 base and J lost 8, with 12 bases in between. Germline V gene lookup returns CDR1 SGHTA and CDR2 FQGNSA. The CDR3 is made up of 14 amino acids. In DNA form, the CDR3 reads TGTGCCAGCAGCTTAGGTCCTAGAAGCTATGAGCAGTTCTTC. It is translated as CASSLGPRSYEQFF.

The CDR3 region is CASRLTSGGDEQFF. The CDR3 bases are TGTGCCAGCAGGCTAACCTCAGGGGGCGATGAGCAGTTCTTC. This chain uses TRBV12-3 or TRBV12-4 with TRBJ2-1, with TRBD1 matching 8 bases. J lost 8 bases, V lost 6 bases, and 9 bases had no gene match. The CDR3 totals 14 residues.

This clonotype has a handful of counts. The chain links TRBV24-1 to TRBJ2-5; 10 bases fit TRBD2. CDR1 is KGHDR and CDR2 is SFDVKD in the germline V gene. Trimming at V came to 0 bases and at J to 4 bases, leaving 4 bases not matched to a gene. The CDR3 loop spans 16 amino acids. The CDR3: CATSDLQTSGTETQYF. CDR3 coding DNA: TGTGCCACCAGTGATTTGCAAACTAGCGGGACAGAGACCCAGTACTTC.

The chain employs TRBV12-3 or TRBV12-4 and TRBJ2-6, with D possibly being TRBD1 or TRBD2 (5 bases each). V lost 3 bases to trimming and J lost 4 bases, with 13 bases between them. The CDR3 consists of 16 residues. CDR3 in amino acids: CASSFWQGPGANVLTF. CDR3 bases: TGTGCCAGCAGTTTTTGGCAGGGACCCGGGGCCAACGTCCTGACTTTC.

The V gene is TRBV5-1, the J gene TRBJ2-2; 15 bases map to TRBD2. The trim removed 3 bases at V and 0 bases at J, leaving 3 bases unmatched. CDR3 length: 18 residues. Germline CDR1 and CDR2: SGHRS and YFSETQ. CDR3 coding DNA: TGCGCCAGCAGCTCCGGGACTAGCGGGGGGTCGAACACCGGGGAGCTGTTTTTT. Protein sequence: CASSSGTSGGSNTGELFF.

This clonotype was counted once. This chain links TRBV7-2 with TRBJ2-4; 7 nucleotides align to TRBD2. Trimming took 5 bases from V and 1 from J; bases not matched to a gene: 11. Germline V gives CDR1 SGHTA, CDR2 FQGNSA. The CDR3 runs to 17 residues. CDR3 DNA sequence: TGTGCCAGCAGCCGTCGCGGGCGGGAGTACGCCAAAAACATTCAGTACTTC. Residues: CASSRRGREYAKNIQYF.

The chain is built from TRBV5-1 and TRBJ2-3, with D perhaps TRBD2 (6 bases). V was trimmed by 0 bases and J by 6 bases, leaving 11 bases between them. Germline CDR1 SGHRS, CDR2 YFSETQ. The CDR3 is made up of 14 amino acids. The CDR3 loop is CASSLAGVFDTQYF. CDR3 nucleotides: TGCGCCAGCAGCTTGGCGGGAGTATTCGATACGCAGTATTTT.

In this sample, this clonotype turned up a few times. The CDR3 nucleotides read TGTGCCATCAGTGAGTCGCGGGGCAGGGGCTACGAGCAGTACTTC. It translates to CAISESRGRGYEQYF. The rearrangement uses TRBV10-3 and TRBJ2-7; D may correspond to TRBD1 or TRBD2 (6 bases each). Germline lookup yields CDR1 ENHRY and CDR2 SYGVKD. Trimming left V 0 bases short and J 3 bases short, with 12 bases between. The CDR3 is made up of 15 amino acids.

This clonotype was recorded a few times. V gene TRBV12-3 or TRBV12-4 combines with J gene TRBJ1-2; perhaps TRBD1 as D (5 bases). The CDR3 consists of 14 residues. V lost 7 bases and J lost 2, with 14 bases in between. The CDR3 bases are TGTGCCAGCACCTGGGACGGACCGAACTATGGCTACACCTTC. This sequence encodes CASTWDGPNYGYTF.

This clonotype was counted between two and nine times. V usage is TRBV28 and J usage is TRBJ2-7, with 7 positions matching TRBD2. The V gene's germline CDR1 is MDHEN and CDR2 SYDVKM. V lost 6 bases and J lost 0; bases outside the gene matches: 8. The CDR3 extends over 15 amino acids. Here the CDR3 DNA reads TGTGCCAGCAGCCCGACCCGGGACTACTCCTACGAGCAGTACTTC. Protein sequence: CASSPTRDYSYEQYF.

The J gene is TRBJ2-7, the V gene TRBV5-1; 7 bases are shared with TRBD1. This CDR3 contains 15 residues. After removal of 4 bases from V and 4 bases from J, the junction contained 11 bases not matched to a gene. Germline-derived CDR1 and CDR2 are SGHRS and YFSETQ. The chain's CDR3 is CASSASGTESYEQYF. The CDR3 nucleotides read TGCGCCAGCAGCGCTTCCGGGACAGAATCATACGAGCAGTACTTC.

This clonotype was seen a handful of times. This sequence joins TRBV29-1 and TRBJ1-2; 10 nucleotides line up with TRBD1. The germline V gene has CDR1 SQVTM and CDR2 ANQGSEA. V was clipped by 4 bases and J by 0 bases; unmatched bases: 5. This CDR3 spans 15 amino acids. DNA of the CDR3: TGCAGCGTTGGGGGACAGGGGACATCTAACTATGGCTACACCTTC. This translates into CSVGGQGTSNYGYTF.

The genes are TRBV10-2 and TRBJ2-3, with 7 bases lining up with TRBD2. Germline loops: CDR1 WSHSY, CDR2 SAAADI. J was trimmed by 4 bases and V by 0 bases; bases with no gene match: 4. This CDR3 has 15 residues. CDR3 nucleotides: TGCGCCAGCAGTGAGTCGAAGCGGGAAGCAGATACGCAGTATTTT. Translating gives CASSESKREADTQYF.

This clonotype appeared many times. The chain combines TRBV4-2 with TRBJ2-1; 11 bases align to TRBD2. Germline CDR1 is LGHNA and CDR2 is YNFKEQ. The CDR3 extends over 16 amino acids. Trimming took 4 bases from V and 7 from J; bases not matched to a gene: 9. The CDR3 region has the DNA TGTGCCAGCAGCCCGGGGCTAGCGGGAGGAGATAATGAGCAGTTCTTC. Encoded protein: CASSPGLAGGDNEQFF.